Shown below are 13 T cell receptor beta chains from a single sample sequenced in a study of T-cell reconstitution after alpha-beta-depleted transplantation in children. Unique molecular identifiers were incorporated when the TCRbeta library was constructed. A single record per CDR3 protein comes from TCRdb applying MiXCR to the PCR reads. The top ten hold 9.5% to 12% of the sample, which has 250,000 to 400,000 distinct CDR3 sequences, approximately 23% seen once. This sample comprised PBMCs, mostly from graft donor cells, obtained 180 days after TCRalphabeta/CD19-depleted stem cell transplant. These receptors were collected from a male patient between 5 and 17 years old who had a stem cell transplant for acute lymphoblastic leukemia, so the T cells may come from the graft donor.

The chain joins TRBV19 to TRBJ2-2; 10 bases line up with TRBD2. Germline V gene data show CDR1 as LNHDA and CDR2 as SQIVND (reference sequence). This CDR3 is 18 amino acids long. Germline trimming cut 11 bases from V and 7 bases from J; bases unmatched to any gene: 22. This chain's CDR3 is CARSPGQPLAGVDGELFF. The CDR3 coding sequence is TGTGCCCGCTCGCCGGGACAGCCTCTAGCGGGAGTGGACGGGGAGCTGTTTTTT.

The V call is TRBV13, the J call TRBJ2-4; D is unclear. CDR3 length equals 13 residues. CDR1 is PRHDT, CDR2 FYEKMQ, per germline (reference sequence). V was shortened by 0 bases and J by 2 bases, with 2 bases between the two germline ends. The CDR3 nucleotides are TGTGCCAGCAGCTTAGGGACCAAAAACATTCAGTACTTC. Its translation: CASSLGTKNIQYF.

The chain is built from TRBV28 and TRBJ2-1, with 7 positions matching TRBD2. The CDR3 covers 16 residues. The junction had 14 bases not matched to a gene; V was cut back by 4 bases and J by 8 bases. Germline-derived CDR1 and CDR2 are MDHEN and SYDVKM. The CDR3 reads CASSSLKWVAGDEQFF. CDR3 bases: TGTGCCAGCAGTTCCCTAAAGTGGGTCGCGGGGGATGAGCAGTTCTTC.

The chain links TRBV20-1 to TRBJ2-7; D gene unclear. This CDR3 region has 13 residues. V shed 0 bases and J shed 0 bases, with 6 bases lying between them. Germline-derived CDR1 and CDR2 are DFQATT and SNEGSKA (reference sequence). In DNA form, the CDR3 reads TGCAGTGCTAGAGATTGGGACTCCTACGAGCAGTACTTC. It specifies CSARDWDSYEQYF.

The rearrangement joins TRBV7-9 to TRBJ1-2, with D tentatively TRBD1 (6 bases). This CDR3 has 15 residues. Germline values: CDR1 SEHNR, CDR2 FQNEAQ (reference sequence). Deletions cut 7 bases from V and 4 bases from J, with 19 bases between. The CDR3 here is CASNKGTSTLYGYTF. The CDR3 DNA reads TGTGCCAGCAACAAAGGGACATCCACCCTCTATGGCTACACCTTC.

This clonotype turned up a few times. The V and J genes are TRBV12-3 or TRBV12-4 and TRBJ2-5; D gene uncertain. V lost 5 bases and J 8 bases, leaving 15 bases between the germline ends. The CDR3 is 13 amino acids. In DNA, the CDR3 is TGTGCCAGCAGTCCAGAGACCCGAGGTACCCAGTACTTC. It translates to CASSPETRGTQYF.

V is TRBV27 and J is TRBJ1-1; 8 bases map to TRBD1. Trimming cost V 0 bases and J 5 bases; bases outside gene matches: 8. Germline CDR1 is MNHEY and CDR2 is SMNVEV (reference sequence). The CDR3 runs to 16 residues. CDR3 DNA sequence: TGTGCCAGCAGTTTATCTTGGACAGGGTGGCGAACTGAAGCTTTCTTT. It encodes CASSLSWTGWRTEAFF.

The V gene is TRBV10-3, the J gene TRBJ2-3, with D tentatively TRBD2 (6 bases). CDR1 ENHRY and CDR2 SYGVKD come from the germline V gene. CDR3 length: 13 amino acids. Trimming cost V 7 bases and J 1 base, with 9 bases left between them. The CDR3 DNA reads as TGTGCCATCACCCGACTAGGCACAGATACGCAGTATTTT. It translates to CAITRLGTDTQYF.

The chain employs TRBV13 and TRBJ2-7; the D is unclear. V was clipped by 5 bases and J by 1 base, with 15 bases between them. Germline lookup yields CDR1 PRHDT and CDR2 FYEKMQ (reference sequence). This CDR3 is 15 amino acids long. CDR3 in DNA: TGTGCCAGCAGCCGATATGGTGGAGCGTCCTACGAGCAGTACTTC. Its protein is CASSRYGGASYEQYF. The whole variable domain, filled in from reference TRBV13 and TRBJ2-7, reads AAGVIQSPRHLIKEKRETATLKCYPIPRHDTVYWYQQGPGQDPQFLISFYEKMQSDKGSIPDRFSAQQFSDYHSELNMSSLELGDSALYFCASSRYGGASYEQYFGPGTRLTVT.

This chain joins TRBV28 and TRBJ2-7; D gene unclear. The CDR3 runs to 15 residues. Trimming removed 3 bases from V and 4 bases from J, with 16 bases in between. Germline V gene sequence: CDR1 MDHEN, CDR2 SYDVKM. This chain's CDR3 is CASSFQPRLGYEQYF. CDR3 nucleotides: TGTGCCAGCAGTTTCCAGCCGAGGCTAGGTTACGAGCAGTACTTC.

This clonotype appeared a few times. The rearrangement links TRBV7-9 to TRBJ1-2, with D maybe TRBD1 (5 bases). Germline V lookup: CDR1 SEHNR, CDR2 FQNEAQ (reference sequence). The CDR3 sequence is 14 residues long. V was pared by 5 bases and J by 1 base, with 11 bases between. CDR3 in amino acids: CASSPAGVNYGYTF. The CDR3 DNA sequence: TGTGCCAGCAGCCCGGCGGGGGTTAACTATGGCTACACCTTC. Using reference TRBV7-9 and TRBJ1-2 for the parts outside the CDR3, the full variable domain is DTGVSQNPRHKITKRGQNVTFRCDPISEHNRLYWYRQTLGQGPEFLTYFQNEAQLEKSRLLSDRFSAERPKGSFSTLEIQRTEQGDSAMYLCASSPAGVNYGYTFGSGTRLTVV.

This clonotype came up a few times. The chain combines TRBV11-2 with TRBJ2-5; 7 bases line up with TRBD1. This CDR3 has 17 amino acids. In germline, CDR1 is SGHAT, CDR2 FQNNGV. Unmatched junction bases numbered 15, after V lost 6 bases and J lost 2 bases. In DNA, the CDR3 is TGTGCCAGCAGGTCATTTCGCGGGCCGGGACAGCAAGAGACCCAGTACTTC. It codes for CASRSFRGPGQQETQYF.

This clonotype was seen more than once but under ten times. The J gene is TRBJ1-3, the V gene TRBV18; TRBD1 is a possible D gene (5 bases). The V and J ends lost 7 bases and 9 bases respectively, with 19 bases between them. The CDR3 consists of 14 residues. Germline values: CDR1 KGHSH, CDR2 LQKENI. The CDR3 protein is CASFQGRAGGTIYF. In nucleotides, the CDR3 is TGTGCCAGCTTCCAAGGGCGTGCCGGGGGCACCATATATTTT.